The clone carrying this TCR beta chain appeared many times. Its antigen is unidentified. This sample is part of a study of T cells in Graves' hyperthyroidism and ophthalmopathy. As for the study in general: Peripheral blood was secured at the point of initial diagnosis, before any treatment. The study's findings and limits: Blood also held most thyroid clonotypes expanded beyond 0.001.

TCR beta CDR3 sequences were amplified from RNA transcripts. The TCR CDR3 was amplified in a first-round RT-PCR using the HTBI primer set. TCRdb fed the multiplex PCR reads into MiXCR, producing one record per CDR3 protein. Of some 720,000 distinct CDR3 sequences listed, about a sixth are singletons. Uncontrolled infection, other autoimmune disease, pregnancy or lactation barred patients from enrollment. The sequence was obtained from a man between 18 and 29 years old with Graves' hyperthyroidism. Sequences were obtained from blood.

The CDR3 nucleotides are TGTGCCAGCGAACAAATAGGAATCGAAGAGACCCAGTACTTC. Its translation is CASEQIGIEETQYF. The V gene is TRBV7-8, the J gene TRBJ2-5; no reliable D call. From germline, CDR1 is SGHVS and CDR2 FQNEAQ. The ends were cut back, 8 bases at V and 3 bases at J, with 16 bases in the middle. The CDR3 covers 14 residues.